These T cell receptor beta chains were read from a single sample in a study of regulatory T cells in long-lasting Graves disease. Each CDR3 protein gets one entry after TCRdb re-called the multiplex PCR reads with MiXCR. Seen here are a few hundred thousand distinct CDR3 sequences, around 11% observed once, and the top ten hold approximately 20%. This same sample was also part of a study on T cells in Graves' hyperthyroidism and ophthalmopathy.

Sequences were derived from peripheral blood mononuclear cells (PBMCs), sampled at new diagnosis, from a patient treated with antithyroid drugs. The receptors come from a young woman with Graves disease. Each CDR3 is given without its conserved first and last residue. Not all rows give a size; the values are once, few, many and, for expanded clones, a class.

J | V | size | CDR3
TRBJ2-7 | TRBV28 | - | ASSLGVASGSYEQY
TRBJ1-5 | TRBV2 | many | ASTPVSNQPQH
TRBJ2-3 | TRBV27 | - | ASSLGIAGATDTQY
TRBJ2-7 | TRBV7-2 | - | ASSTLAGGRGEQY
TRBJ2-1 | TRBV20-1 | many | SASQRNYNEQF
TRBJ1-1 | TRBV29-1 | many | SVGQGGGEAF
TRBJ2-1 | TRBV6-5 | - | ASSYSYVGGRGEQF
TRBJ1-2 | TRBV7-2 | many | ASSLVGTALNYGYT
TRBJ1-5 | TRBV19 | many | ASSDGLSPQH
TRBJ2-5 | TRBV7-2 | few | ASSSGAGETQY
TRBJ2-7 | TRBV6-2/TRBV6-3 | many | ASTPLEGRPYEQY
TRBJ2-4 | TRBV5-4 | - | ASSPWGQMADLAKNIQY
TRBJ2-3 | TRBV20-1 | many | SARPGLAGQGG
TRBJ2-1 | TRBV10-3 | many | AISESLAGGPNEQF
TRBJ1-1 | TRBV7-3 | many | ASSPPQGPPSRAF
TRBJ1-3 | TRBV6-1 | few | ASRKTRGDTIY
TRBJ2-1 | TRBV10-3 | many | AISGGTSGGLSYNEQF
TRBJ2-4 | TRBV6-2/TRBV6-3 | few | ASSYSNPGDARPLAKNIQY
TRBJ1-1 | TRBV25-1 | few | ASSEYRRGEEAF
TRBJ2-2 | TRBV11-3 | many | ASKRTSGGSGELF
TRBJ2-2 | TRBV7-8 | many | ASSFDRNTGELF
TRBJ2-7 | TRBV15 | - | ATSRPPDRGQY
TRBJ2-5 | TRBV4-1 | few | ASSHSSGTGEETQY
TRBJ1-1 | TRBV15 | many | ATSPRRIGTEAF
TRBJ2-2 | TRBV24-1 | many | ATSGQNTGELF
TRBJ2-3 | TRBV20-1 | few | SVSAGGYTDTQY
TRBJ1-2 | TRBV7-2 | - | ASSLGGVTGNGYT
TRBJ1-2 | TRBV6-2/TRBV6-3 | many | ASSYSVWQRFNYGYT
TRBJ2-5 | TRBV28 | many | ASQIIYALSY
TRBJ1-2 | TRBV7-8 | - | ASSFGAGLYGYT
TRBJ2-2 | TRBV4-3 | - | ASSQGLAGNTGELF
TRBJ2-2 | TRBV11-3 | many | ASSLNTGELF
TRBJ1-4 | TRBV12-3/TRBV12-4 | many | ASSSRQGAVNEKLF
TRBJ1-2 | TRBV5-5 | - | ASSPGTGGDYGYT
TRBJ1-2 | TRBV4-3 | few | ASSLQGGSSGYT
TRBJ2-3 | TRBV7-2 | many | ASSLGLAGGFADTQY
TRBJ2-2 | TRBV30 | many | AWRDSGTGELF
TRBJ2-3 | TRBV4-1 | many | ASSQLQGKADTQY
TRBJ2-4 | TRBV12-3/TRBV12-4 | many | ASSSHIAKNIQY
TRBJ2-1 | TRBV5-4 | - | ASSLEAGSNEQF
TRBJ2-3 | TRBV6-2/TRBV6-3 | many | ASSYSLAGGQTDTQY
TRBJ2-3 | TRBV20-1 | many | SGHREGDTQY
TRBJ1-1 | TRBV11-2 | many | ASSLRQGAGGEAF
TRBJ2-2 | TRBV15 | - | ATSRALSGGMTGELF
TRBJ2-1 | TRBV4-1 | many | ASSQELWAGGPGYEQF
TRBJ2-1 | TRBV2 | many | ASSLRLAGTTYNEQF
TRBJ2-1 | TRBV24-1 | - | ATSDLPGQGRDEQF
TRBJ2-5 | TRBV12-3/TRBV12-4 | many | ASSLTSLPQETQY
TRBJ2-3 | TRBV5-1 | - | ASSVDLYSTDTQY
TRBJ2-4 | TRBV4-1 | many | ASSQEGGGSLRF
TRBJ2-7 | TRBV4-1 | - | ASSQGSSGSYEQY
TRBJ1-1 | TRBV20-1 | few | SANPGASSEAF
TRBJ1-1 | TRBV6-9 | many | ASSFRTRSNTEAF
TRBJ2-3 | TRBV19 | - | ASTAASTDTQY
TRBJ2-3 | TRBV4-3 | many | ASSHGLAGSSDTQY
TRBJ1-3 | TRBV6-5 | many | ASSQSTGYSGNTIY
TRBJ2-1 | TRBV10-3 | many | AISVGVGRVNEQF
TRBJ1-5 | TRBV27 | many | ASSLLPGFQPQH
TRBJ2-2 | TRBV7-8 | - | ASSLGTSGGWLF
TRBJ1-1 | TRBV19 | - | ASTPQLGSEAF